This TCR beta chain was captured by sequencing in a study of T cell responses to AZD1222 COVID-19 vaccine. Note on this clone: The antigen is undetermined.

Findings and limits, study-wide: Seropositive status at baseline applied to only five or six AZD1222 recipients. There were vaccine-associated CD4 TCRs across spike, dominant at 160-218 and 743-854. Reports say nearly half of spike-specific TCRs go after unmutated variant regions.

Clones were read by immunoSEQ multiplex PCR, and TCRdb kept only the in-frame ones, dropping some. Of more than 140,000 clones in the sample, about nine tenths were seen once. From germline, CDR1 is SGHKS and CDR2 YYEKEE (reference sequence). With 0 bases removed from V and 5 bases from J, the gap between germline ends came to 14 bases. The CDR3 has 15 amino acids. The chain is built from TRBV5-5 and TRBJ1-1, with a weak D call TRBD1 (5 bases). Sequenced material: peripheral blood, taken on day 0 of MenACWY control vaccination. The origin of this receptor is an adult in good health. CDR3 in DNA: TGTGCCAGCAGCTTGGCAGGGCAGGCGGGTACTGAAGCTTTCTTT. Translation: CASSLAGQAGTEAFF.